Reported below is one T cell receptor beta chain. The antigen is not known. The assay was immunoSEQ multiplex PCR, and TCRdb's table has in-frame clones only and misses some. The sample lists around 60,000 clones, 80% to 85% occurring once. Germline V gene data show CDR1 as GTSNPN and CDR2 as SVGIG (reference sequence). V was cut by 2 bases and J by 0 bases, with 15 bases left in between. The CDR3 contains 16 residues. The data belong to a study of a mutant IDH1 vaccine in newly diagnosed glioma. Across the whole study: The sex distribution of treated patients was about 60% male and roughly 40% female, with a mean age of around 43 years. The study's findings and limits: Most patients, approximately 92%, showed vaccine-induced immune responses.

As for time point: week 47, end of study. The content of each vaccine dose was 300 ug of mutant IDH1 20-mer peptide, and topical imiquimod accompanied it. The sample was PBMCs, taken from a glioma patient whose treatment included an IDH1 peptide vaccine. The rearrangement joins TRBV30 to TRBJ2-3; tentative D call: TRBD2 (6 bases). The receptor was isolated from a man aged 25 to 45 with glioma. CDR3 in DNA: TGTGCCTGGAGTCCCAATATGCGGGGCAGCACAGATACGCAGTATTTT. Amino acids: CAWSPNMRGSTDTQYF.